The sequence of this TCR beta chain was determined in a study of CD8 T cells in Susac syndrome. With random hexamers, reverse transcription was performed on roughly 0.45 to 1 ug of RNA. One entry per CDR3 protein results from TCRdb running MiXCR on the immunoSEQ multiplex PCR reads. The table records some 160,000 distinct CDR3 sequences, 95% of them present only once. Sequenced sample: CD4+ T cells from PBMCs. The TCR originated in a human donor with Susac syndrome.

The DNA for the CDR3 is TGTGCCAGCAGCTACGCCGGGTCCGACAGGTCGAACACTGAAGCTTTCTTT. Protein sequence: CASSYAGSDRSNTEAFF. This chain uses TRBV7-9 with TRBJ1-1; TRBD1 might be the D (6 bases). This CDR3 has 17 amino acids. Trimming left V 4 bases short and J 1 base short, with 19 bases between. Per germline, CDR1 SEHNR and CDR2 FQNEAQ (reference sequence).